Each of the 23 T cell receptor beta chains below was sequenced from the same sample in a study of T cell responses to AZD1222 COVID-19 vaccine. Generated by immunoSEQ multiplex PCR, the TCRdb table keeps only in-frame clones and is missing some. The sample comprises about 100,000 clones, approximately 87% of which are singletons, and roughly 15% rests with the top ten. The specimen was peripheral blood, collected on day 0 of AZD1222 vaccination. The source is an adult in good health.

This chain joins TRBV7-2 and TRBJ1-5, with 10 bases matching TRBD1. CDR1 SGHTA and CDR2 FQGNSA come from the germline V gene. The junction had 4 bases not matched to a gene; V was cut back by 1 base and J by 4 bases. CDR3 size: 16 residues. In DNA form, the CDR3 reads TGTGCCAGCAGCTTAGGCCCGGGACAGGGGAATCAGCCCCAGCATTTT. Its translation is CASSLGPGQGNQPQHF.

The chain is built from TRBV5-1 and TRBJ2-3, with D unresolved. The V end was cut by 2 bases, the J end by 4 bases, with 5 bases between. Germline assignment: CDR1 SGHRS and CDR2 YFSETQ. The CDR3 covers 12 residues. The CDR3 sequence is CASSLLADTQYF. Written as DNA, the CDR3 is TGCGCCAGCAGCTTACTCGCAGATACGCAGTATTTT. Drawing the rest from reference TRBV5-1 and TRBJ2-3, the complete variable domain is KAGVTQTPRYLIKTRGQQVTLSCSPISGHRSVSWYQQTPGQGLQFLFEYFSETQRNKGNFPGRFSGRQFSNSRSEMNVSTLELGDSALYLCASSLLADTQYFGPGTRLTVL.

This chain uses TRBV4-3 with TRBJ1-1; no definite D call. The CDR3 covers 13 residues. V lost 4 bases, J lost 5 bases, and 11 bases lay in between. Germline CDR1 and CDR2: LGHNA and YSLEER. The CDR3 sequence: CASSLTPGTEAFF. The CDR3 DNA reads TGCGCCAGCAGCCTAACCCCCGGTACTGAAGCTTTCTTT.

The chain has TRBV10-3 and TRBJ1-2; TRBD1 is a possible D gene (5 bases). The CDR3 length is 14 residues. V lost 8 bases and J 4 bases, leaving 17 bases between the germline ends. CDR1 is ENHRY, CDR2 SYGVKD, per germline. DNA for the CDR3: TGTGCCATCGGACCGGGGGAGTTCGCCTATGGCTACACCTTC. Protein sequence: CAIGPGEFAYGYTF.

V gene TRBV15 combines with J gene TRBJ2-3, with 7 bases matching TRBD1. V was pared by 1 base and J by 2 bases, with 3 bases of the junction left unmatched. Germline lookup yields CDR1 LNHNV and CDR2 YYDKDF (reference sequence). This CDR3 has 15 residues. DNA of the CDR3: TGTGCCACCAGCAGAGTGGGACAGCACACAGATACGCAGTATTTT. Protein: CATSRVGQHTDTQYF.

The rearrangement joins TRBV4-3 to TRBJ1-4; D is perhaps TRBD1 (5 bases). Trimming took off 5 bases at V and 7 bases at J, with 14 bases between the two ends. The CDR3 is 14 residues long. Germline V gives CDR1 LGHNA, CDR2 YSLEER. In DNA, the CDR3 is TGCGCCAGCAGCTCCGGGACCGCGGGTGAAAAACTGTTTTTT. Protein product: CASSSGTAGEKLFF.

This rearrangement joins TRBV5-1 to TRBJ2-5; TRBD2 matches 9 bases. V lost 2 bases and J lost 5; bases outside the gene matches: 4. The CDR3 runs to 14 residues. Germline loops: CDR1 SGHRS, CDR2 YFSETQ. CDR3 bases: TGCGCCAGCAGCTTTGCGGGGGGGGACGAGACCCAGTACTTC. Protein sequence: CASSFAGGDETQYF.

The V gene is TRBV5-3, the J gene TRBJ2-1, with TRBD2 matching 16 bases. TRBV5-3 is an ORF for which the function is uncertain. V shed 4 bases, J shed 5 bases, and the junction held 3 bases outside the gene matches. This CDR3 is 16 amino acids long. The DNA of the CDR3 is TGTGCCAGAAGCCTCGGGACTAGCGGGAGGGACAATGAGCAGTTCTTC. Translation: CARSLGTSGRDNEQFF.

This clone was observed a single time. This chain joins TRBV10-3 and TRBJ1-2; 7 bases map to TRBD1. The CDR3 spans 16 residues. With V trimmed by 4 bases and J by 1 base, 9 bases remained unmatched. CDR1 and CDR2 (germline): ENHRY, SYGVKD. DNA of the CDR3: TGTGCCATCAGTGGGAGGGACAGCAGCCTTAACTATGGCTACACCTTC. It codes for CAISGRDSSLNYGYTF.

V usage is TRBV5-1 and J usage is TRBJ2-7; D is perhaps TRBD2 (6 bases). Germline CDR1 SGHRS, CDR2 YFSETQ. The CDR3 covers 14 residues. The germline V and J ends were trimmed by 4 bases and 6 bases, with 17 bases remaining between them. As DNA, the CDR3 is TGCGCCAGCAGCCCGGGACCTTCTAGCGCCGAGCAGTACTTC. Its translation: CASSPGPSSAEQYF.

The rearrangement links TRBV6-5 to TRBJ2-1, with a weak D call TRBD2 (6 bases). Between the trimmed V and J ends, which lost 5 bases and 2 bases, there was a span of 10 bases. CDR1 is MNHEY and CDR2 is SVGAGI in the germline V gene. This CDR3 contains 14 residues. The CDR3 loop reads CASSPTSAYNEQFF. As DNA, the CDR3 is TGTGCCAGCAGTCCGACTAGTGCCTACAATGAGCAGTTCTTC.

CDR3 DNA: TGTGCCAGCAGCTTAGGGGGTAGAGGGCAGCCCCAGCATTTT. This encodes CASSLGGRGQPQHF. The J gene is TRBJ1-5, the V gene TRBV7-9; D is unresolved. With 1 base removed from V and 7 bases from J, the gap between germline ends came to 11 bases. Germline V CDR1 and CDR2: SEHNR, FQNEAQ (reference sequence). The CDR3 runs 14 residues.

The chain links TRBV7-2 to TRBJ2-7; 7 bases match TRBD2. This CDR3 comprises 15 residues. Trimming removed 4 bases from V and 2 bases from J; junction bases left unmatched: 8. Germline loops: CDR1 SGHTA, CDR2 FQGNSA. The DNA of the CDR3 is TGTGCCAGCAGCTCGTTTAATGGGAGGGCCTACGAGCAGTACTTC. This codes for CASSSFNGRAYEQYF. The full variable domain, its missing parts supplied by reference TRBV7-2 and TRBJ2-7, is GAGVSQSPSNKVTEKGKDVELRCDPISGHTALYWYRQSLGQGLEFLIYFQGNSAPDKSGLPSDRFSAERTGGSVSTLTIQRTQQEDSAVYLCASSSFNGRAYEQYFGPGTRLTVT.

The gene calls are TRBV3-1 (or the pseudogene TRBV3-2) and TRBJ1-1; a possible D gene is TRBD1 (5 bases). Trimming removed 4 bases from V and 0 bases from J, with 12 bases in between. The CDR3 has 15 amino acids. Germline CDR1 is LGHDT and CDR2 is YNNKEL (reference sequence). The CDR3: CASSPRGRLNTEAFF. CDR3 DNA sequence: TGTGCCAGCAGCCCAAGGGGCAGGCTGAACACTGAAGCTTTCTTT.

This clone has just one count. The chain is built from TRBV11-3 and TRBJ2-1; D gene ambiguous. V was cut by 1 base and J by 0 bases, with 7 bases left in between. The germline CDR1 and CDR2 sequences are SGHNT and YENEEA. The CDR3 spans 15 residues. The DNA of the CDR3 is TGTGCCAGCAGCTTAGCGGCGAGCTCCTACAATGAGCAGTTCTTC. This gives the protein CASSLAASSYNEQFF.

This rearrangement joins TRBV7-3 to TRBJ2-3; D uncertain. This CDR3 has 12 residues. Trimming removed 5 bases from V and 2 bases from J, with 5 bases in between. Germline CDR1 and CDR2: SGHTA and FQGTGA. Written as DNA, the CDR3 is TGTGCCAGCAGCAAACACACAGATACGCAGTATTTT. Protein: CASSKHTDTQYF.

J is TRBJ2-4 and V is TRBV7-2; D is possibly TRBD1 or TRBD2 (5 bases each). Germline CDR1 is SGHTA and CDR2 is FQGNSA. Trimming removed 5 bases at V and 5 bases at J, with 19 bases between. This CDR3 has 16 residues. The CDR3 loop reads CASSQYRDGKENIQYF. As DNA, the CDR3 is TGTGCCAGCAGCCAGTACCGGGACGGGAAAGAAAACATTCAGTACTTC.

As for this clone: Its ends do not fully match the called genes, so a read error is possible. The chain links TRBV10-3 to TRBJ1-1; 7 bases are a match to TRBD1. The length of the CDR3 is 15 residues. CDR1 is ENHRY and CDR2 is SYGVKD in the germline V gene. CDR3 nucleotides: TGTGCCATCACTGAGGGACAGTGGGGCAACACTGAAGCTTTCTTT. Amino acid sequence: CAITEGQWGNTEAFF.

This chain links TRBV2 with TRBJ2-4; D not resolved. V lost 4 bases and J lost 7, with 14 bases in between. The CDR3 sequence is 14 residues long. CDR1 is SNHLY and CDR2 is FYNNEI in the germline V gene. The CDR3 reads CASSAELSTNIQYF. The CDR3 DNA reads TGTGCCAGCAGTGCCGAGCTTTCAACTAACATTCAGTACTTC. The variable domain in full, with the rest retrieved from reference TRBV2 and TRBJ2-4, is EPEVTQTPSHQVTQMGQEVILRCVPISNHLYFYWYRQILGQKVEFLVSFYNNEISEKSEIFDDQFSVERPDGSNFTLKIRSTKLEDSAMYFCASSAELSTNIQYFGAGTRLSVL.

The CDR3 coding sequence is TGTGCCAGCAGCTTACGAGGGGACAGCACAGATACGCAGTATTTT. This sequence encodes CASSLRGDSTDTQYF. This chain joins TRBV7-8 and TRBJ2-3; D is tentatively TRBD1 or TRBD2 (5 bases each). The CDR3 totals 15 residues. Germline lookup yields CDR1 SGHVS and CDR2 FQNEAQ. Deletions cut 2 bases from V and 0 bases from J, with 9 bases between.

This rearrangement joins TRBV28 to TRBJ1-5; D is ambiguous. Germline loops: CDR1 MDHEN, CDR2 SYDVKM. This CDR3 is built from 15 residues. V gave up 1 base and J gave up 3 bases, with 10 bases separating them. The CDR3 nucleotides are TGTGCCAGCAGTTTATTGGCAGATTACAATCAGCCCCAGCATTTT. It specifies CASSLLADYNQPQHF.

V gene TRBV3-1 (or the pseudogene TRBV3-2) combines with J gene TRBJ1-1; possible D gene TRBD1, 6 bases. This CDR3 comprises 15 residues. The germline V gene has CDR1 LGHDT and CDR2 YNNKEL (reference sequence). V dropped 5 bases and J dropped 0 bases, with 13 bases sitting between them. CDR3 nucleotides: TGTGCCAGCAGCGCGCGAGGGGGGATGAACACTGAAGCTTTCTTT. It specifies CASSARGGMNTEAFF.

The chain recombines TRBV7-2 with TRBJ1-3; 7 bases are a match to TRBD1. The trim removed 1 base at V and 4 bases at J, leaving 10 bases unmatched. The CDR3 has 17 residues. The germline V gene has CDR1 SGHTA and CDR2 FQGNSA. CDR3: CASSLEGGGAIGNTIYF. CDR3 coding DNA: TGTGCCAGCAGCTTAGAGGGAGGGGGCGCGATCGGAAACACCATATATTTT.